The 5 T cell receptor beta chains below come from one sample, sequenced in a study of early T cells in non-severe SARS-CoV-2 infection. A single record per CDR3 protein comes from TCRdb applying MiXCR to the 5' RACE reads. Among around 40,000 distinct CDR3 sequences listed, more than 9% were seen once. The material sequenced was whole blood. These receptors all stem from an adult who was a healthcare worker with PCR-confirmed SARS-CoV-2 infection or an uninfected control (not recorded which).

This rearrangement joins TRBV12-2 to TRBJ1-5; the D call TRBD1 from the table was never checked on the DNA. TRBV12-2 is a documented pseudogene. The CDR3 consists of 20 residues. The CDR3, as DNA: TGTGCAAGTCGCTTCCCGACAGGGACCGCTCCCAGCCCGGGCAATCAGCCCCAGCATTTT. The encoded protein is CASRFPTGTAPSPGNQPQHF.

The chain recombines TRBV12-3 or TRBV12-4 with TRBJ2-7; D may correspond to TRBD1 or TRBD2 (6 bases each). Deletions cut 4 bases from V and 1 base from J, with 11 bases between. The CDR3 has 14 amino acids. CDR3 sequence (DNA): TGTGCCAGCAGTTCTGGGGGGCAGTCCTACGAGCAGTACTTC. Translated: CASSSGGQSYEQYF.

This clonotype has just a few counts. The chain couples TRBV12-3 or TRBV12-4 to TRBJ2-1, with D unresolved. The CDR3 length is 12 residues. V shed 9 bases and J shed 4 bases, with 10 bases lying between them. The CDR3 sequence is CASTARYNEQFF. Here the CDR3 DNA reads TGTGCCAGTACGGCGCGATACAATGAGCAGTTCTTC.

On this clonotype: Just one base apart from a much larger clone, this may be a read error. The chain is built from TRBV11-2 and TRBJ2-3, with unresolved D. This CDR3 comprises 14 residues. V gave up 5 bases and J gave up 3 bases, with 12 bases separating them. Germline CDR1 and CDR2: SGHAT and FQNNGV. CDR3 nucleotides: TGTGCCAGCAGCAGCAGGACCAGGACAGATACGCAGTATTTT. This sequence encodes CASSSRTRTDTQYF.

The rearrangement joins TRBV7-8 to TRBJ2-3; TRBD1 matches at 11 bases. The CDR3 totals 18 residues. After removal of 4 bases from V and 1 base from J, the junction contained 10 bases not matched to a gene. CDR1 is SGHVS and CDR2 is FQNEAQ in the germline V gene. As DNA, the CDR3 is TGTGCCAGCAGCTCAAGGACAGGGGGCAAAAGTCGCACAGATACGCAGTATTTT. Protein: CASSSRTGGKSRTDTQYF.